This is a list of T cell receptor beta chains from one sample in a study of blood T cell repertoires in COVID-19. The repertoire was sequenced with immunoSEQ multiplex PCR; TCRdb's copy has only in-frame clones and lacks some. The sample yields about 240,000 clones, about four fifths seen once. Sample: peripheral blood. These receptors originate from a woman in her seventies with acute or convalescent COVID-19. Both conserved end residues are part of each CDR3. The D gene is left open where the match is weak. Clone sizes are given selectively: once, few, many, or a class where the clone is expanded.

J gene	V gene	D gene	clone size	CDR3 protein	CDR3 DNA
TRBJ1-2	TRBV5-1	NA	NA	CASSPAGGTYGYTF	TGCGCCAGCAGCCCCGCCGGGGGGACCTATGGCTACACCTTC
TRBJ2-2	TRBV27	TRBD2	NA	CASSFTSAGELFF	TGTGCCAGCAGTTTCACTAGCGCCGGGGAGCTGTTTTTT
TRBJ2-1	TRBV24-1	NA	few	CATSDFGEQFF	TGTGCCACCAGTGATTTCGGTGAGCAGTTCTTC
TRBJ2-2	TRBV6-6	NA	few	CASAGTPNTGELFF	TGTGCCAGCGCCGGGACACCTAACACCGGGGAGCTGTTTTTT
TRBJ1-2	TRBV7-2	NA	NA	CASSLDGFGYTF	TGTGCCAGCAGCTTAGACGGTTTTGGCTACACCTTC
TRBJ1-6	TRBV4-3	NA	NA	CASSQDRGSPLHF	TGCGCCAGCAGCCAAGATCGGGGTTCACCCCTCCACTTT
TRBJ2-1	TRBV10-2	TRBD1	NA	CASSPDRVRFF	TGCGCCAGCAGCCCCGACAGGGTTCGGTTCTTC
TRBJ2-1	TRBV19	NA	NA	CASSALRVAYNEQFF	TGTGCCAGTAGTGCTCTCAGGGTTGCCTACAATGAGCAGTTCTTC
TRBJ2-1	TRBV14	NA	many	CASSQVAAYYNEQFF	TGTGCCAGCAGCCAAGTGGCGGCCTACTACAATGAGCAGTTCTTC
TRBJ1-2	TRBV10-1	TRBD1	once	CASSRFGTGSHNYGYTF	TGCGCCAGCAGTCGATTTGGGACAGGCTCCCATAACTATGGCTACACCTTC
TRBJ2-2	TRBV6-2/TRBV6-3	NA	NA	CASSSRGANGELFF	TGTGCCAGCAGTTCACGGGGGGCGAACGGGGAGCTGTTTTTT
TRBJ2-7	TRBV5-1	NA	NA	CASSQSPAGSYEQYF	TGCGCCAGCAGCCAAAGTCCGGCAGGGTCCTACGAGCAGTACTTC
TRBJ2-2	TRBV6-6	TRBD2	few	CASSRAGLAGVTGELFF	TGTGCCAGCAGTCGAGCGGGACTAGCGGGGGTTACCGGGGAGCTGTTTTTT
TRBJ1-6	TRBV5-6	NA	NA	CASSLVRGTALHF	TGTGCCAGCAGCTTGGTCCGGGGAACGGCCCTCCACTTT
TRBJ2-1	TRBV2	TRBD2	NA	CASRSRWTSRRNEQFF	TGTGCCAGCAGGTCGCGGTGGACTAGCCGTCGCAATGAGCAGTTCTTC
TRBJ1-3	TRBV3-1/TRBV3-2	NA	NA	CASSQRGAGYGNTIYF	TGTGCCAGCAGCCAGCGTGGGGCAGGGTATGGAAACACCATATATTTT
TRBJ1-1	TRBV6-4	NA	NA	CASSDSGRQREAFF	TGTGCCAGCAGTGACTCGGGGCGACAGCGCGAAGCTTTCTTT
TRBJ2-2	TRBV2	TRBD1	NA	CASSAQGVAGELFF	TGTGCCAGCAGTGCACAGGGGGTAGCCGGGGAGCTGTTTTTT
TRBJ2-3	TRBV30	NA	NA	CAWSVSSTDTQYF	TGTGCCTGGAGTGTTTCTAGCACCGATACGCAGTATTTT
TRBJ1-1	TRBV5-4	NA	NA	CASSLLGGASTEAFF	TGTGCCAGCAGCTTGCTGGGAGGGGCTAGCACTGAAGCTTTCTTT
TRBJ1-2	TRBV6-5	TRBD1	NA	CASSFDRGGGYTF	TGTGCCAGCAGCTTCGACAGGGGCGGAGGCTACACCTTC
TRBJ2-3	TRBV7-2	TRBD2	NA	CASSLGLAGGTDTQYF	TGTGCCAGCAGCTTAGGGCTAGCGGGGGGCACAGATACGCAGTATTTT
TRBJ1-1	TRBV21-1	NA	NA	CASSDRGREDTEAFF	TGTGCCTCTTCGGACAGGGGGCGCGAGGACACTGAAGCTTTCTTT
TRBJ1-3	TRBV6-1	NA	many	CASSESGVGNTIYF	TGTGCCAGCAGTGAGTCAGGGGTTGGAAACACCATATATTTT
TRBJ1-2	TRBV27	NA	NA	CASSPLGGSYGYTF	TGTGCCAGCAGCCCCCTTGGCGGGAGCTATGGCTACACCTTC
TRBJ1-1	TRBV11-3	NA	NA	CASSLGGAGNTEAFF	TGTGCCAGCAGCTTAGGAGGTGCCGGGAACACTGAAGCTTTCTTT
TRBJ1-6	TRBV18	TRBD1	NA	CASSPLGQGAQTNSSPLHF	TGTGCCAGCTCACCCTTAGGACAGGGGGCGCAGACCAACAGTTCACCCCTCCACTTT
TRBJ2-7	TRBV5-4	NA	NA	CASSLAGLSGAYEQYF	TGTGCCAGCAGCTTGGCTGGACTCTCCGGCGCCTACGAGCAGTACTTC